The clone carrying this T cell receptor beta chain has only a few counts. The antigen is undetermined. The CDR3 consists of 17 residues. From germline, CDR1 is SGHRS and CDR2 YFSETQ. Trimming removed 5 bases at V and 1 base at J, with 22 bases between. The study included ophthalmopathy patients with Clinical Activity Score at least 3, NOSPECS grade at least 4 and duration under 3 months. PBMCs were derived from roughly 10 ml fresh peripheral blood. This sample is part of a study of T cells in Graves' hyperthyroidism and ophthalmopathy. At the level of the study: Peripheral blood sampling occurred at initial diagnosis, before any treatment. The study, taken as a whole, reports: In validation, the model predicted ophthalmopathy. These predictions came a median about 6.5 months before onset.

RNA transcripts yielded amplified TCR beta CDR3 regions. A first-round RT-PCR of the TCR CDR3 used the HTBI primer set. TCRdb used MiXCR to reprocess the multiplex PCR reads, holding one entry per CDR3 protein. Among more than 450,000 distinct CDR3 sequences listed, about 20% were seen once. The source of this sequence is a man in his forties or fifties with Graves' ophthalmopathy. The sequencing sample was made of blood. The chain combines TRBV5-1 with TRBJ2-7; D perhaps matches TRBD2 (6 bases). CDR3 nucleotides: TGCGCCAGCAGGGAACCCCTCCGGGGGAAGAGGTCCTACGAGCAGTACTTC. It codes for CASREPLRGKRSYEQYF.